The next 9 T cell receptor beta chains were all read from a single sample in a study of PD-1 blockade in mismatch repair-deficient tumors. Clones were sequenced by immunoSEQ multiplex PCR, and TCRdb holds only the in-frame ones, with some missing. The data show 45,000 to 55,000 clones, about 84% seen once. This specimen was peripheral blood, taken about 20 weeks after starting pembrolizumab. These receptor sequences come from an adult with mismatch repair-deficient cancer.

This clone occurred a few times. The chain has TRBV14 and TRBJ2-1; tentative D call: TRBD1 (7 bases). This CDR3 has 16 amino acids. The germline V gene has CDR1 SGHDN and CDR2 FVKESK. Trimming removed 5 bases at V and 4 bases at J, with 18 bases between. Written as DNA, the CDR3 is TGTGCCAGCAGCACGCGGGACAGTGGTTGGTACAATGAGCAGTTCTTC. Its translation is CASSTRDSGWYNEQFF. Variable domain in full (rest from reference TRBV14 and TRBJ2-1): EAGVTQFPSHSVIEKGQTVTLRCDPISGHDNLYWYRRVMGKEIKFLLHFVKESKQDESGMPNNRFLAERTGGTYSTLKVQPAELEDSGVYFCASSTRDSGWYNEQFFGPGTRLTVL.

This CDR3 is CASSYPGTRGDEQFF. The CDR3 DNA sequence: TGTGCCAGCAGTTACCCCGGGACTAGGGGCGATGAGCAGTTCTTC. The chain has TRBV6-6 and TRBJ2-1; 8 bases line up with TRBD2. The CDR3 extends over 15 amino acids. Germline V gene sequence: CDR1 MNHNY, CDR2 SVGAGI (reference sequence). V lost 2 bases, J lost 8 bases, and 8 bases stayed unmatched.

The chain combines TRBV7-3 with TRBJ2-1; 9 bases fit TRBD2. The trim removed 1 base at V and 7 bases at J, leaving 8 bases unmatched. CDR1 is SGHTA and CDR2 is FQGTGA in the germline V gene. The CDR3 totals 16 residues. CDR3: CASSLMAGGPRNEQFF. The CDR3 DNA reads TGTGCCAGCAGCTTAATGGCGGGAGGGCCACGGAATGAGCAGTTCTTC.

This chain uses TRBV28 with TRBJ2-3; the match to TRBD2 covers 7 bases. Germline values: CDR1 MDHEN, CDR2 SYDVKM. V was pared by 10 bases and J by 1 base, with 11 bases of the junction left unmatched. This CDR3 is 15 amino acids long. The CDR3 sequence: CATLSSGGGTDTQYF. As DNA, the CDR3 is TGTGCCACCCTCTCTTCGGGAGGTGGCACAGATACGCAGTATTTT.

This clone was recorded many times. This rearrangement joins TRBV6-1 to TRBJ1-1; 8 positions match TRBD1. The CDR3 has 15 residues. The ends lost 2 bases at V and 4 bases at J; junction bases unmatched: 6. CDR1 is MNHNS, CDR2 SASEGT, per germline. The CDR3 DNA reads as TGTGCCAGCAGTGAATGGGCAGGGGGCTTCACTGAAGCTTTCTTT. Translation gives CASSEWAGGFTEAFF.

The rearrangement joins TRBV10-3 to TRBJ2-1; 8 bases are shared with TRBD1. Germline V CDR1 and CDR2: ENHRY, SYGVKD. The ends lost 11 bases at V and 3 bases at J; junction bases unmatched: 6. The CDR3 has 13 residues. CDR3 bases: TGTGCCTCCGGGACAGGACTCTACAATGAGCAGTTCTTC. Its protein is CASGTGLYNEQFF.

Written as DNA, the CDR3 is TGTGCCAGCAGCTGGGACAACATGAGCAATCAGCCCCAGCATTTT. Its protein is CASSWDNMSNQPQHF. The chain recombines TRBV28 with TRBJ1-5, with TRBD1 as a possible D gene (6 bases). This CDR3 region has 15 residues. The V gene's germline CDR1 is MDHEN and CDR2 SYDVKM. V lost 6 bases to trimming and J lost 1 base, with 13 bases between them.

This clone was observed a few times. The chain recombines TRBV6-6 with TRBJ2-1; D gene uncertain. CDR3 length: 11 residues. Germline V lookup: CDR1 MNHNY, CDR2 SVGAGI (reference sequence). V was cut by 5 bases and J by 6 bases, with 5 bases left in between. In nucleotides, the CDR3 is TGTGCCAGCAGTCAAGGCAATGAGCAGTTCTTC. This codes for CASSQGNEQFF.

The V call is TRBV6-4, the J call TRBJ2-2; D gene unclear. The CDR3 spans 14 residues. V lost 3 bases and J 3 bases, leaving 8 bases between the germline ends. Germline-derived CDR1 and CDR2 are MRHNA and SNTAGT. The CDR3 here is CASSESLDTGELFF. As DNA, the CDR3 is TGTGCCAGCAGTGAGTCTTTGGACACCGGGGAGCTGTTTTTT.